These 18 T cell receptor beta chains were sequenced from one sample in a study of blood T cell repertoires in COVID-19. The protocol was immunoSEQ multiplex PCR, while the TCRdb copy is restricted to in-frame clones and leaves out a portion. The profile shows roughly 100,000 clones, approximately 91% of them singletons. Sequenced: peripheral blood. These receptors originate from a man between 18 and 35 years old with acute or convalescent COVID-19.

The rearrangement joins TRBV5-4 to TRBJ2-1; unclear D gene. Trimming removed 1 base at V and 0 bases at J, with 8 bases between. Germline lookup yields CDR1 SGHNT and CDR2 YYREEE (reference sequence). This CDR3 contains 15 residues. The CDR3 sequence: CASSLKRSSYNEQFF. The CDR3 region has the DNA TGTGCCAGCAGCTTGAAACGGAGCTCCTACAATGAGCAGTTCTTC.

This clone was counted once. The chain is built from TRBV6-1 and TRBJ2-1, with D possibly TRBD1 on 7 matching bases. V lost 7 bases to trimming and J lost 4 bases, with 23 bases between them. This CDR3 region has 17 residues. Germline CDR1 MNHNS, CDR2 SASEGT. The CDR3, as DNA: TGTGCCAGCACTCAAGCCAGAAGGAGGGGGCCATACAATGAGCAGTTCTTC. Protein sequence: CASTQARRRGPYNEQFF.

The chain joins TRBV24-1 to TRBJ1-4; possible D gene TRBD1, 6 bases. From germline, CDR1 is KGHDR and CDR2 SFDVKD. The V end was cut by 3 bases, the J end by 6 bases, with 16 bases between. The CDR3 contains 16 residues. CDR3 amino acids: CATSDNAREGDEKLFF. As DNA, the CDR3 is TGTGCCACCAGTGATAATGCGAGGGAGGGGGATGAAAAACTGTTTTTT.

The chain couples TRBV6-5 to TRBJ1-3, with TRBD1 as a possible D gene (5 bases). Germline CDR1 MNHEY, CDR2 SVGAGI. V shed 7 bases and J shed 4 bases, with 11 bases lying between them. CDR3 size: 13 residues. DNA of the CDR3: TGTGCCAGCACCGACAGCAGAGGAAACACCATATATTTT. Amino acid sequence: CASTDSRGNTIYF.

This clone was seen more than once but under ten times. The chain recombines TRBV12-5 with TRBJ2-4; 12 bases are a match to TRBD1. The germline CDR1 and CDR2 sequences are LGHNT and FRNRAP. The CDR3 runs 16 residues. Trimming at V came to 2 bases and at J to 8 bases, leaving 7 bases not matched to a gene. In DNA, the CDR3 is TGTGCTAGTGGTTTGCCAACGGGACAGGGGGCGGACATTCAGTACTTC. It encodes CASGLPTGQGADIQYF. Supplemented by reference TRBV12-5 and TRBJ2-4, the full variable domain reads DARVTQTPRHKVTEMGQEVTMRCQPILGHNTVFWYRQTMMQGLELLAYFRNRAPLDDSGMPKDRFSAEMPDATLATLKIQPSEPRDSAVYFCASGLPTGQGADIQYFGAGTRLSVL.

J is TRBJ2-1 and V is TRBV3-1 (or the pseudogene TRBV3-2); 7 nucleotides line up with TRBD2. Germline CDR1 and CDR2: LGHDT and YNNKEL (reference sequence). This CDR3 spans 13 amino acids. With 4 bases clipped from V and 8 bases from J, the junction kept 5 bases outside the gene matches. The DNA of the CDR3 is TGTGCCAGCAGCCCATCTAGCGGCTATGAGCAGTTCTTC. It encodes CASSPSSGYEQFF.

The chain combines TRBV2 with TRBJ2-6; 7 bases line up with TRBD1. The germline V gene has CDR1 SNHLY and CDR2 FYNNEI. With 8 bases clipped from V and 1 base from J, the junction kept 2 bases outside the gene matches. This CDR3 has 14 residues. The CDR3 region has the DNA TGTGCCAGCTCAGGGGGATCTGGGGCCAACGTCCTGACTTTC. Translating gives CASSGGSGANVLTF.

CDR3 residues: CASWGGLFRAFF. The CDR3, as DNA: TGTGCCAGCTGGGGCGGCCTGTTTCGGGCTTTCTTT. The rearrangement joins TRBV6-5 to TRBJ1-1, with D possibly TRBD1 on 5 matching bases. The V end was cut by 8 bases, the J end by 11 bases, with 18 bases between. This CDR3 has 12 residues. Germline V gene data show CDR1 as MNHEY and CDR2 as SVGAGI.

The genes are TRBV6-6 and TRBJ2-2; a weak D match, TRBD1 (8 bases). Germline CDR1 MNHNY, CDR2 SVGAGI (reference sequence). V lost 6 bases and J lost 1, with 15 bases in between. CDR3 length equals 16 residues. CDR3 residues: CASSTTGGVNTGELFF. As DNA, the CDR3 is TGTGCCAGCAGCACTACAGGGGGGGTGAACACCGGGGAGCTGTTTTTT.

The V and J genes are TRBV5-1 and TRBJ2-5, with TRBD2 as a possible D gene (5 bases). V lost 6 bases to trimming and J lost 5 bases, with 14 bases between them. This CDR3 has 13 amino acids. In germline, CDR1 is SGHRS, CDR2 YFSETQ. CDR3 region: CASTKEAGETQYF. As DNA, the CDR3 is TGCGCCAGCACCAAGGAGGCTGGGGAGACCCAGTACTTC.

The V and J genes are TRBV7-2 and TRBJ1-5, with TRBD1 matching over 9 bases. Germline CDR1 is SGHTA and CDR2 is FQGNSA. The V gene end was trimmed by 4 bases and the J gene end by 2 bases; junction bases not matched to a gene: 6. This CDR3 is built from 16 residues. The CDR3 coding sequence is TGTGCCAGCAGCTCGGACAGGGGCGGGGGCAATCAGCCCCAGCATTTT. The encoded protein is CASSSDRGGGNQPQHF.

The chain combines TRBV19 with TRBJ1-1, with D hard to call. The germline gives CDR1 LNHDA, CDR2 SQIVND (reference sequence). Trimming stripped 5 bases from V and 6 bases from J, with 10 bases between. The CDR3 runs to 12 residues. CDR3 nucleotides: TGTGCCAGTAGTCCTCCGGGATCTGAAGCTTTCTTT. Protein: CASSPPGSEAFF.

The V and J genes are TRBV19 and TRBJ2-7; D is uncertain. The CDR3 has 14 residues. In germline, CDR1 is LNHDA, CDR2 SQIVND (reference sequence). The germline V and J ends were trimmed by 9 bases and 3 bases, with 18 bases remaining between them. CDR3: CASLAQVRNYEQYF. DNA for the CDR3: TGTGCCAGCTTGGCCCAGGTTCGCAACTACGAGCAGTACTTC.

This clone has just one count. V is TRBV24-1 and J is TRBJ2-1, with 7 bases identical to TRBD2. This CDR3 region has 15 residues. Germline CDR1 is KGHDR and CDR2 is SFDVKD. V dropped 0 bases and J dropped 7; count of bases not matched to a gene: 5. CDR3 in amino acids: CATSDLRGSANEQFF. CDR3 nucleotides: TGTGCCACCAGTGATTTGCGCGGGAGCGCAAATGAGCAGTTCTTC.

The chain is built from TRBV25-1 and TRBJ1-6; 12 bases match TRBD1. CDR3 length equals 18 residues. V was clipped by 3 bases and J by 8 bases; unmatched bases: 11. Germline V gene lookup returns CDR1 MGHDK and CDR2 SYGVNS. CDR3 sequence: CASSEGRGQGASDSPLHF. The DNA of the CDR3 is TGTGCCAGCAGTGAGGGGAGGGGACAGGGGGCTTCGGATTCACCCCTCCACTTT.

This clone has a single count. The genes are TRBV24-1 and TRBJ1-4, with D tentatively TRBD1 (6 bases). Trimming cost V 9 bases and J 0 bases, with 13 bases left between them. There are 15 residues in the CDR3. Germline V CDR1 and CDR2: KGHDR, SFDVKD. The CDR3 spells CATAKRQATNEKLFF. The DNA of the CDR3 is TGTGCCACCGCTAAAAGACAGGCAACTAATGAAAAACTGTTTTTT.

The chain recombines TRBV12-3 or TRBV12-4 with TRBJ1-2; TRBD1 aligns across 7 bases. V shed 6 bases and J 8 bases; nucleotides not matched to a gene: 9. CDR3 size: 13 residues. The CDR3 bases are TGTGCCAGCAGCCAAGGGACAGCGATGGGCTACACCTTC. Its protein is CASSQGTAMGYTF.

The chain carries TRBV5-1 and TRBJ2-7; maybe TRBD2 (5 bases). Germline assignment: CDR1 SGHRS and CDR2 YFSETQ. The CDR3 totals 14 residues. V was shortened by 3 bases and J by 0 bases, with 10 bases between the two germline ends. The CDR3 sequence is CASSSGLSSYEQYF. The CDR3 bases are TGCGCCAGCAGCTCCGGACTGAGCTCCTACGAGCAGTACTTC.